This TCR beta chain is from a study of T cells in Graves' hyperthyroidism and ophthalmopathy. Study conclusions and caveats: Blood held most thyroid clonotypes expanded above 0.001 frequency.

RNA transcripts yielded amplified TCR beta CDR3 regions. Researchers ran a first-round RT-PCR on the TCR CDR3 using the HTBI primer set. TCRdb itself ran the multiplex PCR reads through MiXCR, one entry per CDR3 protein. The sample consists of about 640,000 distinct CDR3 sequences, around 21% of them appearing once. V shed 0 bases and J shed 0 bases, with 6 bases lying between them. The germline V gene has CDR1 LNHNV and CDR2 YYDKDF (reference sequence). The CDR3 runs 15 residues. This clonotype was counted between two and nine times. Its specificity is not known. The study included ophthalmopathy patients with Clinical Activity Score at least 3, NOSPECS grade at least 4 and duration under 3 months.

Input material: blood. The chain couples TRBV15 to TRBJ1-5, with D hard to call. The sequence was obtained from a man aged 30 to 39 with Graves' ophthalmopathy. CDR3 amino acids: CATSRDWGSNQPQHF. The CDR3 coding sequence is TGTGCCACCAGCAGAGATTGGGGTAGCAATCAGCCCCAGCATTTT.